A single T cell receptor beta chain is shown here with its context. Its antigen is unknown. The CDR3 runs to 14 residues. Trimming cost V 2 bases and J 7 bases; bases outside gene matches: 7. The germline V gene encodes CDR1 LNHDA and CDR2 SQIVND (reference sequence). The sample comes from a study of cytomegalovirus exposure and HLA in healthy donors. Study-level information: The 90 to 150 validation repertoires matched the roughly 630 first-cohort repertoires in platform, a later analysis reported. General study findings and limits: It was found in a later analysis that first-cohort TCR clusters tended to co-occur in the 100 to 150 validation repertoires. Most TCRs appeared rarely, but some public TCRs recurred in many donors. In vitro testing confirmed a few CMV-associated chains as specific for CMV antigens.

Method: immunoSEQ multiplex PCR; TCRdb's copy keeps in-frame clones and lacks some. The sample has fewer than 120,000 clones, about 92% seen once. The receptor was isolated from a young woman in good health and CMV-seronegative. Material: PBMCs. V and J are TRBV19 and TRBJ2-7; 8 nucleotides align to TRBD1. The CDR3 loop is CASSIQGASGEQYF. The CDR3 bases are TGTGCCAGTAGTATACAGGGGGCATCGGGGGAGCAGTACTTC. Looking up the rest from reference TRBV19 and TRBJ2-7 gives the full variable domain: DGGITQSPKYLFRKEGQNVTLSCEQNLNHDAMYWYRQDPGQGLRLIYYSQIVNDFQKGDIAEGYSVSREKKESFPLTVTSAQKNPTAFYLCASSIQGASGEQYFGPGTRLTVT.